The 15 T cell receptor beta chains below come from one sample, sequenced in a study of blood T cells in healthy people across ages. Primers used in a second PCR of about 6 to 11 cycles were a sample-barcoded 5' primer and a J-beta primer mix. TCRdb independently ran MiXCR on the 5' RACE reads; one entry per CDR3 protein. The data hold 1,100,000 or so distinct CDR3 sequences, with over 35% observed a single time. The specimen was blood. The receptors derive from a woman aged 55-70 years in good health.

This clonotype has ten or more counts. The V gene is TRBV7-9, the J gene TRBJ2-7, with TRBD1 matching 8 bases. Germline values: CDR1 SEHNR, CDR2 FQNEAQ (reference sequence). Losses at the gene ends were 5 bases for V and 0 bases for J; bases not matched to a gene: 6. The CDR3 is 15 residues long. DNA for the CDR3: TGTGCCAGCAGCCCCCGGGACAGGAGCTCCTACGAGCAGTACTTC. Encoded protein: CASSPRDRSSYEQYF.

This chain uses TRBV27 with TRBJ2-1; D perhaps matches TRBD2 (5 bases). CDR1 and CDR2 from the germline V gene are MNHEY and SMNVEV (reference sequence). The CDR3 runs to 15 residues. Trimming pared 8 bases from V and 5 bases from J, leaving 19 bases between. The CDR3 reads CASELGIGSHNEQFF. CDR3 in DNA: TGTGCCAGCGAACTAGGGATAGGGAGCCACAATGAGCAGTTCTTC.

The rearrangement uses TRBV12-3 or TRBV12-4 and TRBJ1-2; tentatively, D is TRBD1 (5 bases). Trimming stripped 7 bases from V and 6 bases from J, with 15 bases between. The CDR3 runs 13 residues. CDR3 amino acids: CASTNEGIHGYTF. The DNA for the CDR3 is TGTGCCAGCACCAACGAGGGGATCCATGGCTACACCTTC.

In nucleotides, the CDR3 is TGTGCCAGCAGTATACAGGGGATGGGCACTGAAGCTTTCTTT. Amino acid sequence: CASSIQGMGTEAFF. This chain joins TRBV6-6 and TRBJ1-1, with 7 bases fitting TRBD1. The V gene end was trimmed by 5 bases and the J gene end by 4 bases; junction bases not matched to a gene: 7. CDR3 length equals 14 residues. CDR1 is MNHNY and CDR2 is SVGAGI in the germline V gene (reference sequence).

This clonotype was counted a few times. CDR3 DNA: TGCGCCAGCAGGCTAGAGGGCACAGATACGCAGTATTTT. Protein sequence: CASRLEGTDTQYF. The V call is TRBV5-1, the J call TRBJ2-3; no clear D. Germline lookup yields CDR1 SGHRS and CDR2 YFSETQ. Deletions cut 5 bases from V and 1 base from J, with 8 bases between. This CDR3 contains 13 residues.

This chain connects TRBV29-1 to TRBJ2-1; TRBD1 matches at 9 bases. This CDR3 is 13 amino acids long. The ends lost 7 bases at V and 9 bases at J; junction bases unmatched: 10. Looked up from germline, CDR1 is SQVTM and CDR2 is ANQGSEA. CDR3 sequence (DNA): TGCAGCGCCCGGGACAGGGTAAATATTGAGCAGTTCTTC. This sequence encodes CSARDRVNIEQFF.

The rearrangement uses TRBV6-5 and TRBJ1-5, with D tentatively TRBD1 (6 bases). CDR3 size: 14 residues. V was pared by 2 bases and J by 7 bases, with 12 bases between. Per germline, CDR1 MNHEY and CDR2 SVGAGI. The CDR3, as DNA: TGTGCCAGCAGTTACGGGAGGGGGAACCAGCCCCAGCATTTT. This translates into CASSYGRGNQPQHF.

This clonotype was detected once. This chain's CDR3 is CSARGLWRQGFNQPQHF. CDR3 DNA: TGCAGTGCTAGAGGTCTTTGGCGGCAGGGTTTCAATCAGCCCCAGCATTTT. This sequence joins TRBV20-1 and TRBJ1-5; D is possibly TRBD1 (5 bases). This CDR3 contains 17 residues. Per germline, CDR1 DFQATT and CDR2 SNEGSKA (reference sequence). The V gene lost 1 base and the J gene lost 3 bases, with 19 bases spanning the gap.

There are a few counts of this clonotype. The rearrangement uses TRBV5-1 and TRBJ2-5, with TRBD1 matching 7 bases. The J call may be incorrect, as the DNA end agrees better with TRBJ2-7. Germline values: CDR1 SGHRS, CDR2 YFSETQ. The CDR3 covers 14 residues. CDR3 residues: CASSSDRPLYEQYF. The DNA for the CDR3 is TGCGCCAGCAGCTCGGACAGGCCTCTCTACGAGCAGTACTTC.

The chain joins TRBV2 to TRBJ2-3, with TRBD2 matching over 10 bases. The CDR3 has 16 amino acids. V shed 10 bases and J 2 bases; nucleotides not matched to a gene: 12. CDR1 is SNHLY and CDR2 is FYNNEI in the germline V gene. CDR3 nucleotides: TGTGCCAACAAAGCCGGGACTAGCGAAAACACAGATACGCAGTATTTT. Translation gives CANKAGTSENTDTQYF.

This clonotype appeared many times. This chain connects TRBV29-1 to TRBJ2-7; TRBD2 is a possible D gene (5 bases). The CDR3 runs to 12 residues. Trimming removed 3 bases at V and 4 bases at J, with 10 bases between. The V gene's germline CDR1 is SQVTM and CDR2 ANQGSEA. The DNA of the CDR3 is TGCAGCGTTGATGATCCGGGGTACGAGCAGTACTTC. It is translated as CSVDDPGYEQYF.

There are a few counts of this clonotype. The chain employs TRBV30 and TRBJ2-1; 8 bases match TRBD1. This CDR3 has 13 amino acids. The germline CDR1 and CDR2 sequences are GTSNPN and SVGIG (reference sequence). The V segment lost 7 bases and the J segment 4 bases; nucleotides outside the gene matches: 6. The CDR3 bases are TGTGCCTTCCAGGGGGCGAATTACAATGAGCAGTTCTTC. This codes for CAFQGANYNEQFF.

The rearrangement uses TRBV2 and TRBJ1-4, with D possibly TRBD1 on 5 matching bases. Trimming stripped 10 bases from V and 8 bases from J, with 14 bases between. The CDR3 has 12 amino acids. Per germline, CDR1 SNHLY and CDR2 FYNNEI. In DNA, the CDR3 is TGTGCCACCCAGTACAGGAGGGAAAAACTGTTTTTT. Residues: CATQYRREKLFF.

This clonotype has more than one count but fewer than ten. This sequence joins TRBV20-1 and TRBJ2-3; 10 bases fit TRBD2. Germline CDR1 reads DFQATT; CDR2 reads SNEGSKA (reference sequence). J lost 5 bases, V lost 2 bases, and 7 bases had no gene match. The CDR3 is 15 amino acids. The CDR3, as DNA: TGCAGTGCTAGAAGCGGGAGGGCCCAGGTAGATACGCAGTATTTT. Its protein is CSARSGRAQVDTQYF.

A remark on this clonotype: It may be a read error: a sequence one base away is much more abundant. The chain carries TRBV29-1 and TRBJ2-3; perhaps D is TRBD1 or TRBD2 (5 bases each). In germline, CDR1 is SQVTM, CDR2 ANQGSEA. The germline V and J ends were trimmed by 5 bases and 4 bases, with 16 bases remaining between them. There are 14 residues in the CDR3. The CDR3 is CSVRQGVSADTQYF. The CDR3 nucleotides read TGCAGCGTTCGTCAGGGAGTTAGCGCAGATACGCAGTATTTT.